These 10 T cell receptor beta chains came from one sample sequenced in a study of blood T cell repertoires in COVID-19. Only in-frame clones appear in the TCRdb table, and some are missing; sequencing was by immunoSEQ multiplex PCR. The table includes about 240,000 clones, about 90% detected once. The sample taken for sequencing was peripheral blood. The receptors were gathered from a man in his fifties or sixties who had recovered from COVID-19.

The chain combines TRBV5-6 with TRBJ2-5; D is undetermined. The germline V gene encodes CDR1 SGHDT and CDR2 YYEEEE. The germline V and J ends were trimmed by 0 bases and 4 bases, with 10 bases remaining between them. The CDR3 extends over 14 amino acids. The CDR3, as DNA: TGTGCCAGCAGCTTGGCTCAGCAGGTAGAGACCCAGTACTTC. Its translation: CASSLAQQVETQYF.

This CDR3 is CASSLGGQGVNTEAFF. The CDR3 DNA reads TGCGCCAGCAGCCTCGGGGGACAGGGGGTTAACACTGAAGCTTTCTTT. This chain links TRBV5-1 with TRBJ1-1; 11 bases fit TRBD1. J was trimmed by 2 bases and V by 4 bases; bases with no gene match: 7. In germline, CDR1 is SGHRS, CDR2 YFSETQ. CDR3 size: 16 residues.

The chain is built from TRBV29-1 and TRBJ1-2; D gene ambiguous. CDR1 is SQVTM and CDR2 is ANQGSEA in the germline V gene. V dropped 3 bases and J dropped 7 bases, with 6 bases sitting between them. CDR3 length: 10 residues. This CDR3 is CSVDQSGYTF. The CDR3 DNA sequence: TGCAGCGTTGACCAGTCTGGCTACACCTTC.

This sequence joins TRBV6-5 and TRBJ2-1, with 8 positions matching TRBD2. CDR1 MNHEY and CDR2 SVGAGI come from the germline V gene. This CDR3 has 12 residues. V was clipped by 6 bases and J by 8 bases; unmatched bases: 3. The CDR3 loop reads CASSRGGDEQFF. DNA of the CDR3: TGTGCCAGCAGCCGGGGGGGGGATGAGCAGTTCTTC.

V and J are TRBV18 and TRBJ2-2; the match to TRBD1 covers 7 bases. The CDR3 runs 16 residues. The germline CDR1 and CDR2 sequences are KGHSH and LQKENI. The J segment lost 0 bases and the V segment lost 6 bases, leaving 7 bases of the junction unmatched. Here the CDR3 reads CASSYDRVSNTGELFF. For the CDR3, the DNA is TGTGCCAGCTCCTATGACAGGGTGTCGAACACCGGGGAGCTGTTTTTT.

This CDR3 is CASSLVRTGSRGYTF. In nucleotides, the CDR3 is TGCGCCAGCAGCTTGGTAAGGACAGGGTCCCGAGGCTACACCTTC. The rearrangement joins TRBV5-1 to TRBJ1-2, with 8 bases matching TRBD1. This CDR3 spans 15 amino acids. V lost 0 bases to trimming and J lost 8 bases; unmatched junction nucleotides: 9. The germline V gene encodes CDR1 SGHRS and CDR2 YFSETQ.

V is TRBV21-1 and J is TRBJ2-2; the table calls TRBD2, which could not be checked here. TRBV21-1 is flagged as a pseudogene. The CDR3 loop spans 17 amino acids. CDR3 DNA: TGTGCCAGCAGCTTCCTCTTGTCGGCGGGAGGCACCGGGGAGCTGTTTTTT. Its translation is CASSFLLSAGGTGELFF.

This clone has only one observation. The chain has TRBV6-5 and TRBJ1-2, with 9 bases identical to TRBD1. The V and J ends lost 7 bases and 2 bases, in that order; junction bases with no gene match: 5. The CDR3 extends over 14 amino acids. The germline CDR1 and CDR2 sequences are MNHEY and SVGAGI. CDR3: CASTPGQGNYGYTF. CDR3 nucleotide sequence: TGTGCCAGCACCCCCGGACAGGGGAACTATGGCTACACCTTC.

This clone has only one observation. This rearrangement joins TRBV5-1 to TRBJ2-1, with 10 bases identical to TRBD2. J was trimmed by 8 bases and V by 3 bases; bases with no gene match: 8. CDR1 SGHRS and CDR2 YFSETQ come from the germline V gene. This CDR3 is 15 amino acids long. The CDR3 spells CASSSPGLAVDEQFF. As DNA, the CDR3 is TGCGCCAGCAGCTCCCCAGGACTAGCGGTGGATGAGCAGTTCTTC.

The CDR3 DNA reads as TGTGCCAGTAGGGTTTCGGGGGGCCCCTACAATGAGCAGTTCTTC. It translates to CASRVSGGPYNEQFF. V and J are TRBV19 and TRBJ2-1; D is perhaps TRBD2 (7 bases). V was clipped by 6 bases and J by 2 bases, with 14 bases between them. This CDR3 has 15 residues. Germline V CDR1 and CDR2: LNHDA, SQIVND (reference sequence).